Listed here is a single TCR beta chain. Its antigen is not identified. The data stem from a study of T-cell reconstitution after alpha-beta-depleted transplantation in children. General study points: Expanded graft clones numbering several hundred reportedly gave rise to alpha-beta T cells about two months after transplant. After transplant, high TCRbeta diversity at day 60 in some patients arose from surviving recipient T cells and thymic progenitors. At one year after transplant, newly produced T cells mostly accounted for T-cell counts and diversity.

Unique molecular identifiers were incorporated into the prepared TCRbeta library. Each CDR3 protein is one row after TCRdb ran MiXCR on the PCR reads. Here the sample spans 500,000 to 650,000 distinct CDR3 sequences, about an eighth being singletons. The clonotype was recovered from a female patient aged 2-10 years who had a stem cell transplant for aplastic anemia, so the T cells may come from the graft donor. The sample in question was PBMCs, mostly from graft donor cells, obtained 180 days after TCRalphabeta/CD19-depleted stem cell transplant.

The CDR3 sequence is CSVERPPGGEKLFF. In DNA, the CDR3 is TGCAGCGTTGAAAGGCCCCCGGGTGGTGAAAAACTGTTTTTT. The chain uses TRBV29-1 and TRBJ1-4, with D hard to call. Trimming removed 2 bases at V and 7 bases at J, with 14 bases between. The CDR3 loop spans 14 amino acids. The germline V gene has CDR1 SQVTM and CDR2 ANQGSEA.